This T cell receptor beta chain was observed in a study of low-dose radiotherapy and immunotherapy resistance in tumors. The overall study: Cyclophosphamide went in intravenously at 200 mg/m2 every two weeks, one day before radiation and immunotherapy.

TRAV- and TRBV-specific primers primed first-strand cDNA, covering alpha and beta chains. The PCR that amplified TCRs ran for about 18 cycles, relying on a constant-region primer and a V-primer adapter. One entry per CDR3 protein results from TCRdb running MiXCR on the reads. The profile shows more than 50,000 distinct CDR3 sequences, about 26% of them singletons. In this sample, this clonotype turned up many times. This sample's time point: before trial treatment. CDR1 and CDR2 (germline): SGHAT, FQNNGV. V dropped 3 bases and J dropped 5 bases, with 14 bases sitting between them. The CDR3 is made up of 15 amino acids.

This clonotype originated in a male donor with rectosigmoid adenocarcinoma. The sequencing used PBMCs, collected before treatment. The chain uses TRBV11-2 and TRBJ1-3; D is possibly TRBD1 (6 bases). DNA of the CDR3: TGTGCCAGCAGCTTCCCCGGACAGACCAGAAACACCATATATTTT. The encoded protein is CASSFPGQTRNTIYF.